Here is one T cell receptor beta chain with its context. Its target is not known. Treatment of the sample: oral pan-JAK inhibitor, 5-10 mg twice daily. RNA, once extracted, was reverse transcribed into cDNA for use as the sequencing template. The method was immunoSEQ multiplex PCR; TCRdb's version includes in-frame clones alone and lacks a portion of them. The profile shows hundreds of thousands of clones, approximately 38% of them singletons. This entry comes from a study of CD8+ T cells in alopecia areata. Study overall: Each day, treated patients took oral tofacitinib twice, at 5 to 10 mg per dose.

Notes on the study in general: Scalp clonality, along with expanded CD8+ clones among the top 100, was significantly decreased by tofacitinib. Relative to normal scalp, lesional scalp, especially alopecia totalis/universalis, showed higher clonality. Persistence in scalp and blood during tofacitinib was observed for many expanded lesional clones.

This clonotype was obtained from a human donor with alopecia areata. This specimen consisted of CD4+ T cells sorted from blood, obtained at week 34, from a patient treated with tofacitinib.

The CDR3 region is CASSFTGSSYNEQFF. The CDR3 DNA follows: TGCGCCAGCAGCTTTACAGGGAGCTCCTACAATGAGCAGTTCTTC. The chain recombines TRBV5-1 with TRBJ2-1, with a possible D match to TRBD1 (6 bases). The CDR3 consists of 15 residues. Trimming removed 2 bases at V and 0 bases at J, with 9 bases between. Germline assignment: CDR1 SGHRS and CDR2 YFSETQ. Variable domain in full (rest from reference TRBV5-1 and TRBJ2-1): KAGVTQTPRYLIKTRGQQVTLSCSPISGHRSVSWYQQTPGQGLQFLFEYFSETQRNKGNFPGRFSGRQFSNSRSEMNVSTLELGDSALYLCASSFTGSSYNEQFFGPGTRLTVL.